A single T cell receptor beta chain is shown here with its context. The data derive from a study of shared clonotypes between healthy human individuals. Several immunoSEQ 96-well plates shared each subset's DNA, each plate a replicate. How the authors handled the data: Because ImmunoSEQ provided only junction sequences with no quality scores, the filtering differed. This table comes from immunoSEQ multiplex PCR, and its TCRdb copy is limited to in-frame clones, with some not included. That table is the source of V, J and clone size, and D and trimming were worked out from the DNA. The sample carries a few million clones, 85% to 95% recorded once. The donor cohort consisted entirely of Caucasian adults residing in Nashville, Tennessee. Germline loops: CDR1 LGHNA, CDR2 YNFKEQ. Trimming removed 0 bases at V and 2 bases at J, with 7 bases between. The CDR3 has 14 amino acids.

The sample comprised naive CD4+ T cells from PBMCs. Subset: CD45RA+ positively selected. This chain joins TRBV4-2 and TRBJ1-1; D ambiguous. This TCR was recovered from a man between 18 and 35 years old in good health. Some clones in this sample may be carry-over from other donors' samples. CDR3 sequence reads: CASSQDLANTEAFF. The CDR3 DNA reads TGTGCCAGCAGCCAAGATCTAGCAAACACTGAAGCTTTCTTT.